These 15 T cell receptor beta chains share one sample of origin, sequenced in a study of T cells expressing NK-cell markers. TCRdb reanalyzed the 5' RACE reads, giving one entry per CDR3 protein sequence and no DNA. This sample's table has about 260,000 distinct CDR3 sequences. Sequencing used blood T cells: a sorted CD56 or NKG2C T cell subset, CD4+ or CD8+ T cells, or bulk PBMC T cells (not recorded which). Source of these receptors: a woman aged 18-70 years in good health.

This chain links TRBV5-6 with TRBJ1-6. This CDR3 comprises 12 residues. The germline V gene has CDR1 SGHDT and CDR2 YYEEEE. CDR3: CASSLVGPPLHF. Full variable domain (missing parts from reference TRBV5-6 and TRBJ1-6): DAGVTQSPTHLIKTRGQQVTLRCSPKSGHDTVSWYQQALGQGPQFIFQYYEEEERQRGNFPDRFSGHQFPNYSSELNVNALLLGDSALYLCASSLVGPPLHFGNGTRLTVT.

V is TRBV6-1 and J is TRBJ2-1; the TRBD2 assignment by TCRdb is unverifiable without DNA. CDR1 is MNHNS, CDR2 SASEGT, per germline. The CDR3 sequence is 16 residues long. The CDR3 is CASSRSGTGSYNEQFF.

V and J are TRBV5-1 and TRBJ1-1; checking the TCRdb D call of TRBD1 is not possible without DNA. CDR1 and CDR2 (germline): SGHRS, YFSETQ. This CDR3 has 16 residues. This chain's CDR3 is CASSLRSGPRNTEAFF.

The J gene is TRBJ2-5, the V gene TRBV18; TCRdb's D gene call, TRBD1, goes unchecked for lack of DNA. The CDR3 totals 13 residues. Germline V gene sequence: CDR1 KGHSH, CDR2 LQKENI. The CDR3 is CASSVNRGETQYF. Based on the CDR3 plus reference TRBV18 and TRBJ2-5, the full variable domain is NAGVMQNPRHLVRRRGQEARLRCSPMKGHSHVYWYRQLPEEGLKFMVYLQKENIIDESGMPKERFSAEFPKEGPSILRIQQVVRGDSAAYFCASSVNRGETQYFGPGTRLLVL.

The chain has TRBV7-2 and TRBJ2-5; TCRdb indicates TRBD2, and absent DNA this call remains unverified. The CDR3 sequence is 16 residues long. The germline gives CDR1 SGHTA, CDR2 FQGNSA. This CDR3 is CASSLVRALPQETQYF.

This CDR3 reads CASSHSQGETQYF. This chain joins TRBV4-3 and TRBJ2-5. The CDR3 covers 13 residues. Germline V CDR1 and CDR2: LGHNA, YSLEER.

The chain employs TRBV5-1 and TRBJ2-1; there is no DNA to check the TCRdb D call of TRBD1. The CDR3 runs to 12 residues. Germline V CDR1 and CDR2: SGHRS, YFSETQ. CDR3: CASSTGPNEQFF.

The V and J genes are TRBV10-3 and TRBJ2-7; TCRdb outputs TRBD1, but without DNA this stays unchecked. The length of the CDR3 is 14 residues. Per the germline V gene, CDR1 is ENHRY and CDR2 is SYGVKD. The CDR3 loop reads CAITETGSKSEQYF.

The genes are TRBV20-1 and TRBJ2-1; no DNA is available, so the TRBD1 call from TCRdb remains unchecked. CDR3 length: 15 amino acids. Germline CDR1 is DFQATT and CDR2 is SNEGSKA (reference sequence). The CDR3 loop reads CSALDRGPSYNEQFF.

The gene calls are TRBV15 and TRBJ2-4; the D gene TCRdb calls, TRBD2, cannot be checked with no DNA. Germline loops: CDR1 LNHNV, CDR2 YYDKDF (reference sequence). CDR3 size: 17 residues. The CDR3 reads CATSKGDAGGSKNIQYF.

The chain recombines TRBV6-2 or TRBV6-3 with TRBJ2-7; TCRdb outputs TRBD2, but without DNA this stays unchecked. Germline CDR1 reads MNHEY; CDR2 reads SVGEGT. The CDR3 has 16 residues. The CDR3 sequence is CASSYVGGYPSYEQYF.

The chain uses TRBV5-1 and TRBJ2-2. The CDR3 sequence is 15 residues long. Germline CDR1 is SGHRS and CDR2 is YFSETQ. CDR3 sequence reads: CASANGYANTGELFF.

This CDR3 reads CASSQREVNGYTF. V gene TRBV3-1 combines with J gene TRBJ1-2. Germline V gene data show CDR1 as LGHDT and CDR2 as YNNKEL (reference sequence). The CDR3 loop spans 13 amino acids.

V gene TRBV12-3 or TRBV12-4 combines with J gene TRBJ2-2; as DNA is missing, the TRBD2 call by TCRdb cannot be tested. The CDR3 totals 14 residues. CDR3 sequence: CASSSDLAGGELFF.

This chain's CDR3 is CATSWGRKIYNEQFF. This sequence joins TRBV15 and TRBJ2-1; as DNA is missing, the TRBD1 call by TCRdb cannot be tested. This CDR3 contains 15 residues. The germline V gene encodes CDR1 LNHNV and CDR2 YYDKDF (reference sequence).